These T cell receptor beta chains were read from a single sample in a study of T cell responses to AZD1222 COVID-19 vaccine. Using immunoSEQ multiplex PCR, the repertoire was profiled, and TCRdb retains in-frame clones only, with some absent. Here the sample spans about 150,000 clones, about 92% being singletons. Here the sequenced sample was peripheral blood, taken 28 days after the second AZD1222 dose. The receptors shown here come from an adult who received the AZD1222 COVID-19 vaccine. CDR3s include the opening cysteine and the closing phenylalanine or tryptophan. Fields, in order: V gene, clone size, J gene, CDR3 protein. The size of a clone is reported for some rows only, either as once, few or many, or as a class for expanded clones.

TRBV6-1	-	TRBJ1-1	CASSENPLNTEAFF
TRBV7-9	-	TRBJ1-6	CASSPSTGNYNSPLHF
TRBV4-3	-	TRBJ2-3	CASSQDRSGRITDTQYF
TRBV4-1	-	TRBJ2-7	CASSQDGAGGYEQYF
TRBV7-3	-	TRBJ2-1	CASSLSTSNEQFF
TRBV28	-	TRBJ1-5	CASSGAGAQHF
TRBV28	once	TRBJ1-2	CASSFPYLGGERSGTGGGNYGYTF
TRBV5-1	-	TRBJ2-7	CASSKGTGTYEQYF
TRBV7-9	-	TRBJ1-2	CASIARADYGYTF
TRBV7-9	-	TRBJ2-1	CASSLRGIDEQFF
TRBV5-1	-	TRBJ2-1	CASSLVEGGNEQFF
TRBV11-3	-	TRBJ2-1	CASSTAGTSGTWEEQFF
TRBV11-3	-	TRBJ1-4	CASSRDGAGGEKLFF
TRBV18	once	TRBJ1-1	CASSPDREFVNTEAFF
TRBV30	once	TRBJ1-1	CAWSRRQNTEAFF
TRBV19	-	TRBJ1-4	CASSPPPPGRVLSNEKLFF
TRBV5-1	-	TRBJ2-5	CASSLSGQDGQETQYF
TRBV29-1	-	TRBJ1-2	CSVHTGTDLYGYTF
TRBV6-2/TRBV6-3	-	TRBJ2-1	CASSYPRDRESNEQFF
TRBV30	-	TRBJ2-7	CAWSVGTSGGTYEQYF
TRBV7-9	-	TRBJ2-7	CASSLWLAGAGEQYF
TRBV18	-	TRBJ1-1	CASSPRPHVAEAFF
TRBV30	-	TRBJ1-5	CAWSAMDTRGGPQHF
TRBV19	-	TRBJ1-1	CASSIWSGVGTEAFF
TRBV18	-	TRBJ2-1	CASSPPVGLDEQFF
TRBV27	-	TRBJ2-3	CASSGMGTDTQYF
TRBV7-6	many	TRBJ2-2	CASSGLAGVAGELFF
TRBV28	-	TRBJ2-5	CASSLIRASGTQYF
TRBV9	-	TRBJ1-1	CASSSSRAGLNTEAFF
TRBV9	once	TRBJ1-6	CASSPEGSSSYNSPLHF
TRBV5-1	-	TRBJ1-2	CASRTGGADNYGYTF
TRBV7-8	-	TRBJ2-7	CASSLTQGANEQYF
TRBV19	-	TRBJ1-4	CASSILVDPGTNEKLFF
TRBV7-2	-	TRBJ2-1	CASSHTSGTYNEQFF
TRBV12-5	-	TRBJ1-1	CASGLVQLAGEAFF
TRBV2	-	TRBJ2-7	CASSESEQYF
TRBV5-4	-	TRBJ2-7	CASSSPSSGRSLPYEQYF
TRBV28	once	TRBJ1-1	CASELGLRAFF
TRBV28	-	TRBJ1-3	CASSPNHTGRGNTIYF
TRBV13	-	TRBJ2-3	CASSLTGWGLTTDTQYF
TRBV18	-	TRBJ1-1	CASSPLTIQNTEAFF
TRBV6-2/TRBV6-3	few	TRBJ1-5	CASSYSKRGGNQPQHF
TRBV29-1	-	TRBJ2-7	CSAWGRQGKASYEQYF
TRBV11-3	-	TRBJ2-7	CASSLDQGGSSTPAEQYF
TRBV28	-	TRBJ1-1	CASSLDSGYTEAFF
TRBV4-2	-	TRBJ2-7	CASSQEGGTPTYEQYF
TRBV19	-	TRBJ2-1	CASSPLGLAFNEQFF
TRBV11-3	-	TRBJ2-1	CASSLGMYNEQFF
TRBV20-1	-	TRBJ1-4	CSARASEKLFF
TRBV7-2	-	TRBJ2-5	CASSTPALEETQYF
TRBV4-3	-	TRBJ1-1	CASSQDLGGLSTEAFF
TRBV7-2	-	TRBJ2-3	CASRIRAGRGDTQYF
TRBV2	once	TRBJ2-3	CASSSVGGIGADTQYF
TRBV12-3/TRBV12-4	-	TRBJ1-1	CASSLQGTEAFF
TRBV23-1	-	TRBJ2-2	CASSQCRGANTGELFF
TRBV28	-	TRBJ2-7	CASSSPPLAGVVGEQYF
TRBV5-1	-	TRBJ2-7	CASSSSLPGYEQYF
TRBV19	-	TRBJ1-1	CASSMGRLGSDRAFF
TRBV7-2	few	TRBJ1-1	CASSFSVNTEAFF
TRBV18	once	TRBJ1-1	CASSPPMEGTEAFF